The entry below describes one T cell receptor beta chain. The data were taken from a study of PD-1 blockade in mismatch repair-deficient tumors. CDR1 MNHEY and CDR2 SVGAGI come from the germline V gene. V was clipped by 5 bases and J by 5 bases; unmatched bases: 7. CDR3 length: 14 residues. Sequencing was performed with immunoSEQ multiplex PCR; in TCRdb, only in-frame clones are kept and a portion is missing. Of more than 30,000 clones in the sample, about 85% were seen once. This chain joins TRBV6-5 and TRBJ2-7, with 9 positions matching TRBD2. This TCR was recovered from an adult with mismatch repair-deficient cancer. The input for sequencing was peripheral blood, taken roughly 75 weeks after starting pembrolizumab. This chain's CDR3 is CASSALAGINEQYF. In DNA form, the CDR3 reads TGTGCCAGCAGTGCGCTAGCGGGAATCAACGAGCAGTACTTC.